The 3 T cell receptor beta chains below all came from one sample that was sequenced in a study of blood T cell repertoires in COVID-19. This table comes from immunoSEQ multiplex PCR, and its TCRdb copy is limited to in-frame clones, with some not included. The data hold hundreds of thousands of clones, with about four fifths observed a single time. Sequencing input: peripheral blood. The receptors shown here come from an elderly man with acute or convalescent COVID-19.

This chain joins TRBV3-1 (or the pseudogene TRBV3-2) and TRBJ1-4, with D possibly matching TRBD1 (5 bases). Germline V gives CDR1 LGHDT, CDR2 YNNKEL (reference sequence). The CDR3 has 13 residues. Trimming took off 4 bases at V and 8 bases at J, with 11 bases between the two ends. CDR3 sequence (DNA): TGTGCCAGCAGCCCAGTAGGGGCGGAAAAACTGTTTTTT. Its translation: CASSPVGAEKLFF.

The rearrangement uses TRBV19 and TRBJ2-1, with 7 bases identical to TRBD2. Unmatched junction bases numbered 5, after V lost 3 bases and J lost 6 bases. The CDR3 is 14 residues long. The germline V gene encodes CDR1 LNHDA and CDR2 SQIVND (reference sequence). In DNA, the CDR3 is TGTGCCAGTAGTATTGTCGGGAGGTTCAATGAGCAGTTCTTC. It specifies CASSIVGRFNEQFF.

The chain employs TRBV7-8 and TRBJ2-7; 13 bases line up with TRBD2. CDR1 is SGHVS and CDR2 is FQNEAQ in the germline V gene. The CDR3 covers 15 residues. Germline trimming cut 5 bases from V and 6 bases from J; bases unmatched to any gene: 7. In nucleotides, the CDR3 is TGTGCCAGCAGCAAATGGACTAGCGGGAGCGTCGAGCAGTACTTC. This sequence encodes CASSKWTSGSVEQYF.